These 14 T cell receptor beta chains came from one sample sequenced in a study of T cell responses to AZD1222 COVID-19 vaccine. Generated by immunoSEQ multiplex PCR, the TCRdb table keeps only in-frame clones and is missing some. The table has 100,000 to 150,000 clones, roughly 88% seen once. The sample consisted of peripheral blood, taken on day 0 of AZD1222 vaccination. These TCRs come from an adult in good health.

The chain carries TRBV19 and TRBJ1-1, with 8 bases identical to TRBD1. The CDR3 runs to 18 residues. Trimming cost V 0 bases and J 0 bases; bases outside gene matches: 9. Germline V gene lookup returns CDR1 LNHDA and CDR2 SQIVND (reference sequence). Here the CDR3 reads CASSIDAGGSLLNTEAFF. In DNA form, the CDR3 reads TGTGCCAGTAGTATAGATGCAGGGGGCTCTCTGCTGAACACTGAAGCTTTCTTT.

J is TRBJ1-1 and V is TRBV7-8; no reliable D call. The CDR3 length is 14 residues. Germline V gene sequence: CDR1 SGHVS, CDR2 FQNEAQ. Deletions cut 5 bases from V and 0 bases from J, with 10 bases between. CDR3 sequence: CASSTSNMNTEAFF. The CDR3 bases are TGTGCCAGCAGCACAAGTAATATGAACACTGAAGCTTTCTTT.

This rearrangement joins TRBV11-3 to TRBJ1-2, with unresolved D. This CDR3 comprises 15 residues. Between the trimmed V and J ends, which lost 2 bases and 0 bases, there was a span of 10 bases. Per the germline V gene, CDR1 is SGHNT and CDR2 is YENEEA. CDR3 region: CASSLNPNTNYGYTF. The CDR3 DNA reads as TGTGCCAGCAGCTTAAACCCGAATACTAACTATGGCTACACCTTC.

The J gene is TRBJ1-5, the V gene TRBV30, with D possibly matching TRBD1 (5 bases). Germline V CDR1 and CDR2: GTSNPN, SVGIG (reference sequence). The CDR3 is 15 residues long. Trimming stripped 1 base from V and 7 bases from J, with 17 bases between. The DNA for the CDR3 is TGTGCCTGGAGTGGAGACAGTGGGGGTCCCCAGCCCCAGCATTTT. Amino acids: CAWSGDSGGPQPQHF.

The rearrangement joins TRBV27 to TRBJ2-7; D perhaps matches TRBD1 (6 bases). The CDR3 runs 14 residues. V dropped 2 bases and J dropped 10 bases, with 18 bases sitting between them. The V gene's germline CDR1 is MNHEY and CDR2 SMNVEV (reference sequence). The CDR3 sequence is CASSLIENTGKQYF. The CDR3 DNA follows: TGTGCCAGCAGTTTAATAGAGAACACAGGGAAACAGTACTTC.

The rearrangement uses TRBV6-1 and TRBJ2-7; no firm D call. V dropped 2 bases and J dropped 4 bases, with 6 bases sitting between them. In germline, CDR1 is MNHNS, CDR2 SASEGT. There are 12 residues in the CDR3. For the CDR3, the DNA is TGTGCCAGCAGTGAACAGAGATACGAGCAGTACTTC. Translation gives CASSEQRYEQYF.

The CDR3 spells CASGVSGDQPQHF. The CDR3 nucleotides read TGTGCCAGCGGGGTGTCAGGGGATCAGCCCCAGCATTTT. The rearrangement links TRBV7-9 to TRBJ1-5, with D possibly being TRBD1 (6 bases). CDR3 size: 13 residues. Trimming took off 8 bases at V and 5 bases at J, with 13 bases between the two ends. Germline V gene data show CDR1 as SEHNR and CDR2 as FQNEAQ (reference sequence).

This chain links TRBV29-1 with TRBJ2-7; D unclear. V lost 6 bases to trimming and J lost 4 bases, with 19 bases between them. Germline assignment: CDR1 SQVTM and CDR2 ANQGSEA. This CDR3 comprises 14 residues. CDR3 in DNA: TGCAGCGTCTCAAGCGATTTCGGTGGGTACGAGCAGTACTTC. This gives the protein CSVSSDFGGYEQYF.

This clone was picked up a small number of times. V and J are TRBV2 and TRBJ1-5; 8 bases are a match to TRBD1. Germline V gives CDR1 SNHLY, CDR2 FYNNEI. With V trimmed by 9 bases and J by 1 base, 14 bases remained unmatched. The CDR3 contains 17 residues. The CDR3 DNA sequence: TGTGCCAGTTCTGGACAGGGTAGGGGTGGAAGCAATCAGCCCCAGCATTTT. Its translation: CASSGQGRGGSNQPQHF.

The CDR3 here is CASSSRDRDEKLFF. The CDR3 DNA sequence: TGTGCCAGCAGCTCCCGGGACAGGGATGAAAAACTGTTTTTT. The chain links TRBV5-4 to TRBJ1-4, with 9 bases fitting TRBD1. V lost 3 bases and J lost 6; bases outside the gene matches: 3. The germline V gene has CDR1 SGHNT and CDR2 YYREEE (reference sequence). The CDR3 spans 14 residues.

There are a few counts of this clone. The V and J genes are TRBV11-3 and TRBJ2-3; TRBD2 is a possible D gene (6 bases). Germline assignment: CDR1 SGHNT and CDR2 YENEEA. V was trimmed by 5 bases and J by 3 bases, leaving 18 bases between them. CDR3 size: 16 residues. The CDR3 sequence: CASSQITGLTTDTQYF. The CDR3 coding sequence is TGTGCCAGCAGCCAAATCACGGGACTCACAACAGATACGCAGTATTTT.

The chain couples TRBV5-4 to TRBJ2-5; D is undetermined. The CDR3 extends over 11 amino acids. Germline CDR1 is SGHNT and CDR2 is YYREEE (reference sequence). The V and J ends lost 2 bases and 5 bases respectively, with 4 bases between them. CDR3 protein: CASSFEETQYF. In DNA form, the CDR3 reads TGTGCCAGCAGCTTTGAGGAGACCCAGTACTTC.

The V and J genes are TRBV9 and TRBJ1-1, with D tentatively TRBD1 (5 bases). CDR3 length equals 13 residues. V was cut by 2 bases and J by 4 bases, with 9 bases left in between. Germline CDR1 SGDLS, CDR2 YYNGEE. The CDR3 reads CASSVSQGTEAFF. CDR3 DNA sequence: TGTGCCAGCAGCGTTAGCCAGGGCACTGAAGCTTTCTTT.

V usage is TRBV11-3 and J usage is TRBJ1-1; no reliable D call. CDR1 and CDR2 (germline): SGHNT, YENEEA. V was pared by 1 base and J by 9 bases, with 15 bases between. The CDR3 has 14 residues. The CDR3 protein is CASSLVSGVVQAFF. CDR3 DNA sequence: TGTGCCAGCAGCTTAGTATCCGGAGTTGTACAAGCTTTCTTT.